The TCR beta chain described here comes from a study of long-term antiretroviral therapy in people with HIV. V was trimmed by 8 bases and J by 5 bases, leaving 18 bases between them. Germline V lookup: CDR1 SEHNR, CDR2 FQNEAQ (reference sequence). This CDR3 comprises 14 residues. This clone was counted only a few times. As yet, its antigen is unknown. Findings of the study overall: The clones with expansion before ART were dominant in the repertoire at all time points. HIV repertoires covered narrower CDR3 length ranges than controls did.

An immunoSEQ assay, version v3.0, was performed at survey level. Sequenced by immunoSEQ multiplex PCR; TCRdb stores in-frame clones only, minus some. The sample includes about 12,000 clones, under 85% of them seen just once. J is TRBJ1-2 and V is TRBV7-9, with D possibly being TRBD1 (5 bases). This sample comprised unsorted PBMCs, obtained 3.4 years after starting antiretroviral therapy. The origin of this receptor is a middle-aged man with HIV. CDR3 sequence reads: CASLGTGPNYGYTF. CDR3 DNA: TGTGCCAGCTTGGGGACCGGACCCAATTATGGCTACACCTTC.